The T cell receptor (beta chain) described here comes from a study of T cell repertoires in cytomegalovirus infection. The wider study: Public signatures in TCR beta pointed to CMV infection and matching HLA type.

As regards this clonotype: Its antigen is unknown.

CDR1 is SGHTA, CDR2 FQGNSA, per germline. Trimming took 1 base from V and 5 from J; bases not matched to a gene: 19. The CDR3 runs to 19 residues. Using its own MiXCR run on the reads, TCRdb lists one record per CDR3 protein. The table shows roughly 90,000 distinct CDR3 sequences, with around 28% occurring only once. The sequencing here drew on CD8+ T cells from cultured PBMCs, taken from culture after CMV antigen stimulation. The chain combines TRBV7-2 with TRBJ2-7; 8 nucleotides align to TRBD2. The TCR comes from a human donor in good health (CMV status not recorded). Some clones in this sample may be carry-over from other donors' samples. The DNA of the CDR3 is TGTGCCAGCAGCTTAGATCTCTTCTCTAGGCGGGGGGTTTACGACGAGCAGTACTTC. As protein: CASSLDLFSRRGVYDEQYF.